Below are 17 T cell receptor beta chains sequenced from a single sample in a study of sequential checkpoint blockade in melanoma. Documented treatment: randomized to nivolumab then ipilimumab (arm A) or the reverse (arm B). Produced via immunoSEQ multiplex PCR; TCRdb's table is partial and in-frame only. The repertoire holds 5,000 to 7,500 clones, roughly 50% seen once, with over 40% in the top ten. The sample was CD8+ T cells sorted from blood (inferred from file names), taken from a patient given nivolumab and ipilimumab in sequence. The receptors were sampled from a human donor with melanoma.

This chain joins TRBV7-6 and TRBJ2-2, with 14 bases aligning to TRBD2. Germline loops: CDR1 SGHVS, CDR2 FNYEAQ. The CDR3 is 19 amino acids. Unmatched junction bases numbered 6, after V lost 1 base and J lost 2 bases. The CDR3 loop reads CASSLGQGLAGGNTGELFF. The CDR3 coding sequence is TGTGCCAGCAGCTTAGGCCAAGGACTAGCGGGGGGCAACACCGGGGAGCTGTTTTTT.

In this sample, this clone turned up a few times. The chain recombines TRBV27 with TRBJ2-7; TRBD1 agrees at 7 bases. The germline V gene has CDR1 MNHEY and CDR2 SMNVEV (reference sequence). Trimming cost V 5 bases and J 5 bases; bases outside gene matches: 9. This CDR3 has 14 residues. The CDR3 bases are TGTGCCAGCAGTGACTACCGACAGGGAAACGAGCAGTACTTC. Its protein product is CASSDYRQGNEQYF.

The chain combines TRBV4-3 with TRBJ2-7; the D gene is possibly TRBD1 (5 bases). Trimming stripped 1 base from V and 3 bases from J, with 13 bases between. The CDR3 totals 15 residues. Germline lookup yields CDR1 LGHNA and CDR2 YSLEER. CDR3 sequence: CASSQADTTVYEQYF. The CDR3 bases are TGCGCCAGCAGCCAAGCGGACACTACTGTCTACGAGCAGTACTTC.

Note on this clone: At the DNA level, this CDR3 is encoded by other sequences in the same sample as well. DNA for the CDR3: TGTGCCAGCAGTACGGACTCCGATGAGCAGTTCTTC. This codes for CASSTDSDEQFF. The genes are TRBV6-5 and TRBJ2-1; D possibly corresponds to TRBD2 (5 bases). Trimming took 5 bases from V and 8 from J, leaving 10 bases between them. Germline CDR1 MNHEY, CDR2 SVGAGI. CDR3 size: 12 residues.

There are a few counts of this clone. The CDR3 DNA follows: TGTGCCAGCAGCCCGGGAGGCGGACCCTCCACAGATACGCAGTATTTT. Protein sequence: CASSPGGGPSTDTQYF. This chain uses TRBV27 with TRBJ2-3, with TRBD2 matching 7 bases. Germline loops: CDR1 MNHEY, CDR2 SMNVEV (reference sequence). V lost 6 bases and J lost 2; bases outside the gene matches: 11. The CDR3 loop spans 16 amino acids.

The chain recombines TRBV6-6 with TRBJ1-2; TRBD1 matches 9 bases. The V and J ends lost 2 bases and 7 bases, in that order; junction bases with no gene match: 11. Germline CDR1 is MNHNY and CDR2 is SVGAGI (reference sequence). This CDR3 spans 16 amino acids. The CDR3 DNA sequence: TGTGCCAGCAGTTACAATATAAACAGGGGGCGAAGTGGCTACACCTTC. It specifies CASSYNINRGRSGYTF.

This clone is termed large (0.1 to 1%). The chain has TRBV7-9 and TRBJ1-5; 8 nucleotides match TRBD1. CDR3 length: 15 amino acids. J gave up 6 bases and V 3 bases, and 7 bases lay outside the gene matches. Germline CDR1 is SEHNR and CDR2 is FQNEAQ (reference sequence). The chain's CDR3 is CASSLGDRGRQPQHF. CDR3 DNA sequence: TGTGCCAGCAGCTTGGGAGACAGGGGACGTCAGCCCCAGCATTTT.

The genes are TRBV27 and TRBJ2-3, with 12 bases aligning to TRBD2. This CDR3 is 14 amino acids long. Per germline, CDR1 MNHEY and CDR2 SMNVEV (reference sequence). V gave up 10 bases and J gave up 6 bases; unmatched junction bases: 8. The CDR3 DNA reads TGTGCCACCGCACGACTAGCGGGAGTGGATACGCAGTATTTT. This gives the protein CATARLAGVDTQYF.

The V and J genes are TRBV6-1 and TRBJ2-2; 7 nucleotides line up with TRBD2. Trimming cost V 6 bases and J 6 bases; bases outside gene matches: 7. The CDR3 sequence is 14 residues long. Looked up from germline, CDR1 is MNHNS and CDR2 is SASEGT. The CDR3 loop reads CASRATSNAGELFF. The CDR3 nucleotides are TGTGCCAGCAGAGCGACTAGCAATGCCGGGGAGCTGTTTTTT.

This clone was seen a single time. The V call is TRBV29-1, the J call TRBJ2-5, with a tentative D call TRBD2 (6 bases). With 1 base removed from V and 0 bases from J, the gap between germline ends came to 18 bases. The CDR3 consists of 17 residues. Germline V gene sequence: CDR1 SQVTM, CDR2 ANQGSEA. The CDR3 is CSVEADGGQTYQETQYF. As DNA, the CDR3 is TGCAGCGTTGAAGCCGACGGAGGGCAGACGTACCAAGAGACCCAGTACTTC. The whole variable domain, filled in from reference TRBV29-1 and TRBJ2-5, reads SAVISQKPSRDICQRGTSLTIQCQVDSQVTMMFWYRQQPGQSLTLIATANQGSEATYESGFVIDKFPISRPNLTFSTLTVSNMSPEDSSIYLCSVEADGGQTYQETQYFGPGTRLLVL.

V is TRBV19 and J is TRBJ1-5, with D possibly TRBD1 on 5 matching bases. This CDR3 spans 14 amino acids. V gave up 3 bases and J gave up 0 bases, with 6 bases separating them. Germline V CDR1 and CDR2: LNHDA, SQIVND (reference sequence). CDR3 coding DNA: TGTGCCAGTAGTATGGGGGGTAGCAATCAGCCCCAGCATTTT. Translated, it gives CASSMGGSNQPQHF.

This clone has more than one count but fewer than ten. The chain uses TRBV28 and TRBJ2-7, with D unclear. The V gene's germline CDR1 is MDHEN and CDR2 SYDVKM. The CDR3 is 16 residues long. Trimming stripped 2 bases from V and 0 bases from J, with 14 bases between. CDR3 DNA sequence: TGTGCCAGCAGTTTAGAATACGTGCCGGGCTCCTACGAGCAGTACTTC. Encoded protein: CASSLEYVPGSYEQYF.

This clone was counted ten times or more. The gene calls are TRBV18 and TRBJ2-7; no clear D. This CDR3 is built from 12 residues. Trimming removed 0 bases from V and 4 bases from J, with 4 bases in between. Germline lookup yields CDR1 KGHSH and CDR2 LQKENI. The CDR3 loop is CASSPPSYEQYF. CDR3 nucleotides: TGTGCCAGCTCACCACCTTCATACGAGCAGTACTTC.

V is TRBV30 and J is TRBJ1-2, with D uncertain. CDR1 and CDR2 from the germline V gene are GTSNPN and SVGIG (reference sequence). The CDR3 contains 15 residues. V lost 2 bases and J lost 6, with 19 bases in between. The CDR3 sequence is CAWSSNYWVGDGYTF. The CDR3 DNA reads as TGTGCCTGGAGTAGTAATTACTGGGTAGGAGATGGCTACACCTTC.

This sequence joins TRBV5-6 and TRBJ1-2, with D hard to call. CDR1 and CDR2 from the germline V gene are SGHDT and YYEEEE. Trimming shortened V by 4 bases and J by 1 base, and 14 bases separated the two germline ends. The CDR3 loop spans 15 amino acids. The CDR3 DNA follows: TGTGCCAGCAGCCGCGCTTTTGAGGGTAACTATGGCTACACCTTC. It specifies CASSRAFEGNYGYTF.

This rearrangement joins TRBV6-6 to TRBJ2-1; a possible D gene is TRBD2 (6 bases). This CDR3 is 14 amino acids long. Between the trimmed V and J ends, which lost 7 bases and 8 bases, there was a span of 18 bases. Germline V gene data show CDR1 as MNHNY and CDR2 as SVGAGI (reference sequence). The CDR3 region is CASKMTAGLDEQFF. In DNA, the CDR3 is TGTGCCAGCAAGATGACAGCGGGTTTGGATGAGCAGTTCTTC.

The CDR3 is CASSPGYEQYF. As DNA, the CDR3 is TGTGCCAGCAGCCCCGGTTACGAGCAGTACTTC. The chain uses TRBV7-9 and TRBJ2-5; the D is unclear. The J call may be in error: the DNA end matches TRBJ2-7 better. The CDR3 has 11 residues. From germline, CDR1 is SEHNR and CDR2 FQNEAQ (reference sequence).